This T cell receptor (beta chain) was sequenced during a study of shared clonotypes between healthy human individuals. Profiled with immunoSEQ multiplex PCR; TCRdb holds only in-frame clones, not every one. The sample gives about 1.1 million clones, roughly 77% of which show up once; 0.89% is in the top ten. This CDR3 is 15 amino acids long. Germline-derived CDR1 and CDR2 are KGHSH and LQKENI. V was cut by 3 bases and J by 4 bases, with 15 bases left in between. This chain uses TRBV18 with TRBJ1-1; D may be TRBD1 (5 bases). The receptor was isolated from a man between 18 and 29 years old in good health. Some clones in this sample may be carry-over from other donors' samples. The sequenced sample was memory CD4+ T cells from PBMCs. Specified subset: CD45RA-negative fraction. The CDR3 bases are TGTGCCAGCTCACCGTTCAGGGTTGAGGTCACTGAAGCTTTCTTT. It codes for CASSPFRVEVTEAFF.